These T cell receptor beta chains were read from a single sample in a study of human T cells and chemical hapten exposure. From the RACE reads, TCRdb called clonotypes with MiXCR, one entry per CDR3 protein. The sample has about 110,000 distinct CDR3 sequences, roughly a tenth seen once. Sequencing used whole blood, obtained in connection with sensitization to the hapten diphenylcyclopropenone (DPC). The origin of the receptors is a woman aged 35 to 49 with alopecia areata. Some clones in this sample may be carry-over from other donors' samples. Both conserved end residues are part of each CDR3. Each record gives: V gene, D gene, clone size, J gene, CDR3 protein, CDR3 DNA. A D gene is named only where the DNA matches it firmly. Some rows have no size entry. The others give once, few or many, or a class for an expanded clone.

v_gene: TRBV6-5; d_gene: TRBD1; abundance: .; j_gene: TRBJ2-2; CDR3aa: CASSFHTGGTGELFF; CDR3nt: TGTGCCAGCAGTTTTCATACAGGGGGCACCGGGGAGCTGTTTTTT
v_gene: TRBV4-3; d_gene: TRBD2; abundance: many; j_gene: TRBJ2-1; CDR3aa: CASSQDGAGGYNEQFF; CDR3nt: TGCGCCAGCAGCCAAGATGGCGCGGGGGGCTACAATGAGCAGTTCTTC
v_gene: TRBV10-3; d_gene: TRBD1; abundance: .; j_gene: TRBJ2-7; CDR3aa: CAISEPTRQGYEQYF; CDR3nt: TGTGCCATCAGTGAGCCCACCAGACAGGGCTACGAGCAGTACTTC
v_gene: TRBV29-1; d_gene: .; abundance: .; j_gene: TRBJ2-1; CDR3aa: CSVLRGSSYNEQFF; CDR3nt: TGCAGCGTTTTGAGGGGCTCCTCCTACAATGAGCAGTTCTTC
v_gene: TRBV12-3/TRBV12-4; d_gene: .; abundance: many; j_gene: TRBJ2-7; CDR3aa: CASSRTDYEQYF; CDR3nt: TGTGCCAGCAGTCGGACCGATTACGAGCAGTACTTC
v_gene: TRBV11-3; d_gene: TRBD2; abundance: few; j_gene: TRBJ2-1; CDR3aa: CASSPGGVNEQFF; CDR3nt: TGTGCCAGCAGCCCCGGGGGGGTCAATGAGCAGTTCTTC
v_gene: TRBV11-3; d_gene: TRBD2; abundance: few; j_gene: TRBJ2-3; CDR3aa: CASSLTSRGGTETQYF; CDR3nt: TGTGCCAGCAGCCTTACGTCGCGGGGGGGGACGGAAACGCAGTATTTT
v_gene: TRBV12-3/TRBV12-4; d_gene: TRBD2; abundance: .; j_gene: TRBJ2-3; CDR3aa: CASSPGLAGGTDTQYF; CDR3nt: TGTGCCAGCAGTCCCGGACTAGCGGGGGGCACAGATACGCAGTATTTT
v_gene: TRBV7-9; d_gene: .; abundance: few; j_gene: TRBJ2-7; CDR3aa: CASTKVRDSSYEQYF; CDR3nt: TGTGCCAGCACCAAAGTCCGGGACTCCTCCTACGAGCAGTACTTC
v_gene: TRBV5-1; d_gene: .; abundance: many; j_gene: TRBJ2-5; CDR3aa: CASSHGTPQETQYF; CDR3nt: TGCGCCAGCAGCCACGGGACGCCACAAGAGACCCAGTACTTC
v_gene: TRBV5-1; d_gene: TRBD2; abundance: many; j_gene: TRBJ2-3; CDR3aa: CASSYGAGPSTDTQYF; CDR3nt: TGCGCCAGCAGCTACGGAGCGGGGCCCTCCACAGATACGCAGTATTTT
v_gene: TRBV7-2; d_gene: TRBD1; abundance: few; j_gene: TRBJ1-6; CDR3aa: CASSGDRANSPLHF; CDR3nt: TGTGCCAGCAGCGGGGACAGGGCGAATTCACCCCTCCACTTT
v_gene: TRBV7-9; d_gene: .; abundance: few; j_gene: TRBJ2-3; CDR3aa: CASSPWTADTQYF; CDR3nt: TGTGCCAGCAGCCCCTGGACCGCCGATACGCAGTATTTT
v_gene: TRBV18; d_gene: .; abundance: few; j_gene: TRBJ2-7; CDR3aa: CASSPTNPYEQYF; CDR3nt: TGTGCCAGCTCACCTACGAACCCCTACGAGCAGTACTTC
v_gene: TRBV6-2/TRBV6-3; d_gene: .; abundance: once; j_gene: TRBJ1-1; CDR3aa: CASSYPTEAFF; CDR3nt: TGTGCCAGCAGTTACCCCACTGAAGCTTTCTTT
v_gene: TRBV7-2; d_gene: TRBD1; abundance: .; j_gene: TRBJ2-1; CDR3aa: CASSREGQADNEQFF; CDR3nt: TGTGCCAGCAGCAGAGAGGGACAGGCGGACAATGAGCAGTTCTTC
v_gene: TRBV7-9; d_gene: TRBD1; abundance: .; j_gene: TRBJ2-2; CDR3aa: CASSSATGTTGELFF; CDR3nt: TGTGCCAGCAGCTCTGCGACAGGGACCACCGGGGAGCTGTTTTTT
v_gene: TRBV20-1; d_gene: TRBD1; abundance: .; j_gene: TRBJ1-6; CDR3aa: CSAKKDRSNSPLHF; CDR3nt: TGCAGTGCTAAGAAGGACAGGTCAAATTCACCCCTCCACTTT
v_gene: TRBV7-8; d_gene: .; abundance: many; j_gene: TRBJ1-1; CDR3aa: CASSSYVGRGTEAFF; CDR3nt: TGTGCCAGCAGCTCTTACGTGGGGAGGGGCACTGAAGCTTTCTTT
v_gene: TRBV7-9; d_gene: TRBD1; abundance: few; j_gene: TRBJ2-7; CDR3aa: CASSLGTGAEQYF; CDR3nt: TGTGCCAGCAGCTTGGGGACAGGGGCCGAGCAGTACTTC
v_gene: TRBV28; d_gene: .; abundance: many; j_gene: TRBJ2-6; CDR3aa: CASSSYSTGANVLTF; CDR3nt: TGTGCCAGCAGTTCTTACAGTACTGGGGCCAACGTCCTGACTTTC
v_gene: TRBV15; d_gene: TRBD2; abundance: few; j_gene: TRBJ2-6; CDR3aa: CATSSIAGLSSGANVLTF; CDR3nt: TGTGCCACCAGCAGCATAGCGGGGCTTAGCTCTGGGGCCAACGTCCTGACTTTC
v_gene: TRBV20-1; d_gene: .; abundance: few; j_gene: TRBJ1-5; CDR3aa: CSASQGRQPQHF; CDR3nt: TGCAGTGCTAGCCAGGGACGTCAGCCCCAGCATTTT
v_gene: TRBV27; d_gene: .; abundance: many; j_gene: TRBJ2-7; CDR3aa: CASSFEGDGSYEQYF; CDR3nt: TGTGCCAGCAGTTTCGAGGGGGACGGCTCCTACGAGCAGTACTTC
v_gene: TRBV7-6; d_gene: .; abundance: many; j_gene: TRBJ2-5; CDR3aa: CASSLAPWAGPQETQYF; CDR3nt: TGTGCCAGCAGCTTAGCGCCGTGGGCTGGACCCCAAGAGACCCAGTACTTC
v_gene: TRBV4-3; d_gene: .; abundance: few; j_gene: TRBJ1-4; CDR3aa: CASSQAWGGEKLFF; CDR3nt: TGCGCCAGCAGCCAAGCTTGGGGGGGAGAAAAACTGTTTTTT
v_gene: TRBV4-1; d_gene: .; abundance: .; j_gene: TRBJ2-1; CDR3aa: CASSQEISLYFFKNF; CDR3nt: TGCGCCAGCAGCCAAGAGATTTCCCTTTACTTTTTCAAGAACTTC
v_gene: TRBV9; d_gene: TRBD1; abundance: few; j_gene: TRBJ2-3; CDR3aa: CASSTGTGAVFDTQYF; CDR3nt: TGTGCCAGCAGCACCGGGACAGGGGCGGTCTTTGATACGCAGTATTTT
v_gene: TRBV19; d_gene: .; abundance: .; j_gene: TRBJ2-7; CDR3aa: CASSLRVNYEQYF; CDR3nt: TGTGCCAGTAGCCTCAGGGTTAACTACGAGCAGTACTTC
v_gene: TRBV6-5; d_gene: TRBD1; abundance: .; j_gene: TRBJ1-6; CDR3aa: CASSYSGTGACNSPLHF; CDR3nt: TGTGCCAGCAGTTACTCCGGGACAGGGGCTTGTAATTCACCCCTCCACTTT
v_gene: TRBV4-3; d_gene: TRBD2; abundance: few; j_gene: TRBJ2-1; CDR3aa: CASSQAKLAGGYNEQFF; CDR3nt: TGCGCCAGCAGCCAAGCGAAGTTAGCGGGGGGGTACAATGAGCAGTTCTTC
v_gene: TRBV5-1; d_gene: TRBD1; abundance: few; j_gene: TRBJ1-2; CDR3aa: CASSLGQGEGYTF; CDR3nt: TGCGCCAGCAGCTTGGGCCAGGGGGAAGGCTACACCTTC
v_gene: TRBV7-2; d_gene: .; abundance: .; j_gene: TRBJ1-4; CDR3aa: CASSLGAYEKLFF; CDR3nt: TGTGCCAGCAGCTTAGGGGCGTATGAAAAACTGTTTTTT
v_gene: TRBV20-1; d_gene: TRBD1; abundance: few; j_gene: TRBJ2-5; CDR3aa: CSARAGGSGETQYF; CDR3nt: TGCAGTGCGAGAGCAGGGGGTTCCGGGGAGACCCAGTACTTC
v_gene: TRBV11-2; d_gene: .; abundance: .; j_gene: TRBJ2-2; CDR3aa: CASSRGRLNTGELFF; CDR3nt: TGTGCCAGCAGCCGGGGACGGCTGAACACCGGGGAGCTGTTTTTT
v_gene: TRBV6-2/TRBV6-3; d_gene: TRBD1; abundance: .; j_gene: TRBJ2-7; CDR3aa: CASSPGTGFYEQYF; CDR3nt: TGTGCCAGCAGTCCCGGGACAGGGTTCTACGAGCAGTACTTC
v_gene: TRBV9; d_gene: .; abundance: .; j_gene: TRBJ2-5; CDR3aa: CASSPRGGYQETQYF; CDR3nt: TGTGCCAGCAGCCCGAGGGGGGGATACCAAGAGACCCAGTACTTC
v_gene: TRBV28; d_gene: .; abundance: many; j_gene: TRBJ2-7; CDR3aa: CASSSSGGPSYEQYF; CDR3nt: TGTGCCAGCAGTTCCTCAGGGGGGCCCTCCTACGAGCAGTACTTC
v_gene: TRBV5-1; d_gene: .; abundance: few; j_gene: TRBJ2-7; CDR3aa: CASSLASGSYEQYF; CDR3nt: TGCGCCAGCAGCTTGGCCTCAGGGTCCTACGAGCAGTACTTC
v_gene: TRBV6-5; d_gene: TRBD1; abundance: .; j_gene: TRBJ2-1; CDR3aa: CASSYSLTGGFEQFF; CDR3nt: TGTGCCAGCAGTTACTCACTTACAGGGGGCTTTGAGCAGTTCTTC
v_gene: TRBV4-1; d_gene: .; abundance: .; j_gene: TRBJ2-7; CDR3aa: CASSLRNSDSYEQYF; CDR3nt: TGCGCCAGCAGCCTCCGTAACAGCGACTCCTACGAGCAGTACTTC
v_gene: TRBV5-5; d_gene: .; abundance: .; j_gene: TRBJ2-2; CDR3aa: CASMEDRNTGELFF; CDR3nt: TGTGCCAGCATGGAGGACCGGAACACCGGGGAGCTGTTTTTT
v_gene: TRBV12-3/TRBV12-4; d_gene: TRBD1; abundance: many; j_gene: TRBJ1-1; CDR3aa: CASSIGQGTEAFF; CDR3nt: TGTGCCAGCAGCATCGGACAGGGGACTGAAGCTTTCTTT
v_gene: TRBV6-1; d_gene: .; abundance: many; j_gene: TRBJ2-5; CDR3aa: CASSRMLTQYF; CDR3nt: TGTGCCAGCTCAAGGATGTTGACCCAGTACTTC
v_gene: TRBV10-3; d_gene: .; abundance: many; j_gene: TRBJ1-3; CDR3aa: CAITGGGGNTIYF; CDR3nt: TGTGCCATCACCGGGGGTGGTGGAAACACCATATATTTT
v_gene: TRBV6-2/TRBV6-3; d_gene: .; abundance: many; j_gene: TRBJ1-2; CDR3aa: CASSYTVTMGYGYTF; CDR3nt: TGTGCCAGCAGTTACACAGTTACGATGGGCTATGGCTACACCTTC
v_gene: TRBV30; d_gene: TRBD1; abundance: few; j_gene: TRBJ2-7; CDR3aa: CAGQGFYEQYF; CDR3nt: TGTGCCGGACAGGGATTCTACGAGCAGTACTTC
v_gene: TRBV7-2; d_gene: .; abundance: many; j_gene: TRBJ1-6; CDR3aa: CASSSYVGGNSPLHF; CDR3nt: TGTGCCAGCAGCTCCTACGTGGGAGGTAATTCACCCCTCCACTTT
v_gene: TRBV29-1; d_gene: .; abundance: many; j_gene: TRBJ2-1; CDR3aa: CSVTGISAYNEQFF; CDR3nt: TGCAGCGTGACGGGGATTAGCGCGTACAATGAGCAGTTCTTC
v_gene: TRBV6-5; d_gene: TRBD1; abundance: many; j_gene: TRBJ1-1; CDR3aa: CASSTPGQEAFF; CDR3nt: TGTGCCAGCAGCACTCCGGGACAGGAAGCTTTCTTT
v_gene: TRBV7-9; d_gene: .; abundance: .; j_gene: TRBJ2-6; CDR3aa: CASRPELTGANVLTF; CDR3nt: TGTGCCAGCAGGCCAGAGCTGACTGGGGCCAACGTCCTGACTTTC
v_gene: TRBV4-2; d_gene: TRBD2; abundance: .; j_gene: TRBJ2-3; CDR3aa: CASSQGSRAGSADTQYF; CDR3nt: TGTGCCAGCAGCCAAGGGTCACGAGCGGGGTCGGCAGATACGCAGTATTTT